The entry that follows covers one TCR beta chain sequence. The sample belongs to a study of blood T cell repertoires in COVID-19. Turning to the study itself: The study drew acute and convalescent COVID-19 samples from the United States, Italy and Spain. PBMCs, B-cell-depleted T cells, or T cells were the source of the cDNA or gDNA that made up the material.

Produced via immunoSEQ multiplex PCR; TCRdb's table is partial and in-frame only. The sample lists about 400,000 clones; nearly 90% were seen once. Germline V lookup: CDR1 SGHRS, CDR2 YFSETQ. The CDR3 covers 15 residues. V dropped 3 bases and J dropped 7 bases, with 17 bases sitting between them. This TCR derives from a woman aged 30 to 39 who had recovered from COVID-19. V gene TRBV5-1 combines with J gene TRBJ2-1, with a possible D match to TRBD2 (6 bases). Sequences were obtained from PBMCs or T cells enriched from blood (not recorded which). CDR3 residues: CASSSRESLWNEQFF. CDR3 DNA sequence: TGCGCCAGCAGCTCACGGGAGTCCCTCTGGAATGAGCAGTTCTTC.